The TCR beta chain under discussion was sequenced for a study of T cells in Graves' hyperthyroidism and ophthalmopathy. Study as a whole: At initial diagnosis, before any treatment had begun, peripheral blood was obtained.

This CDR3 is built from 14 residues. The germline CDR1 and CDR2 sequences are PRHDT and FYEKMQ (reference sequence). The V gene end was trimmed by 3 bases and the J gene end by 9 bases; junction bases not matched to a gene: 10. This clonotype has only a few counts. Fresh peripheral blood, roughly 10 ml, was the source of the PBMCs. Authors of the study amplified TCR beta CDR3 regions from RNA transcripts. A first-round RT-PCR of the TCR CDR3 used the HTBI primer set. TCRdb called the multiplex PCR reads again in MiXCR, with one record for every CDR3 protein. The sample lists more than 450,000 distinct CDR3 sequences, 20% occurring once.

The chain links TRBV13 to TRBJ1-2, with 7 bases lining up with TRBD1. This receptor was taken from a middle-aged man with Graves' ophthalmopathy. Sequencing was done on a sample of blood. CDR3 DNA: TGTGCCAGCAGCTTCGTCGACAGGGCAGGTCGCTACACCTTC. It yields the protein CASSFVDRAGRYTF.